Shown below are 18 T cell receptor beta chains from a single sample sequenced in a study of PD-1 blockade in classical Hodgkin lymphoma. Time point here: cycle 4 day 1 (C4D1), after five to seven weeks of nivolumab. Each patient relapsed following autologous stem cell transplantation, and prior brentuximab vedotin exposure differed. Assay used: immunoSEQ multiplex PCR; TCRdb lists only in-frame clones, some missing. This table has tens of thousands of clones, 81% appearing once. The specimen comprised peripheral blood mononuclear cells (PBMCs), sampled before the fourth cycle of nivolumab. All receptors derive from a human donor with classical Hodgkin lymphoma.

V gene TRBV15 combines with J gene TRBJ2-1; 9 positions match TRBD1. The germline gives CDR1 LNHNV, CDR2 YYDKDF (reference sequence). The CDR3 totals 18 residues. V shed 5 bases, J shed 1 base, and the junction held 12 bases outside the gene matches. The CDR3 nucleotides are TGTGCCACCAGCGCAGGACCCGGGACAGGGCTATCCTACAATGAGCAGTTCTTC. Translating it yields CATSAGPGTGLSYNEQFF. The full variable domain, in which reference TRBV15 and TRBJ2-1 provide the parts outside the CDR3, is DAMVIQNPRYQVTQFGKPVTLSCSQTLNHNVMYWYQQKSSQAPKLLFHYYDKDFNNEADTPDNFQSRRPNTSFCFLDIRSPGLGDTAMYLCATSAGPGTGLSYNEQFFGPGTRLTVL.

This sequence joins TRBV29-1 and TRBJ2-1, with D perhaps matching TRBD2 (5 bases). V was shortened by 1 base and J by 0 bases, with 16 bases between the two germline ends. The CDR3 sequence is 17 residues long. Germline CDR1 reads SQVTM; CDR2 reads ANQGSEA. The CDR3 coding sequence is TGCAGCGTTGAAGGGTTGATGGCGGGCAGCTCCTACAATGAGCAGTTCTTC. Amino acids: CSVEGLMAGSSYNEQFF.

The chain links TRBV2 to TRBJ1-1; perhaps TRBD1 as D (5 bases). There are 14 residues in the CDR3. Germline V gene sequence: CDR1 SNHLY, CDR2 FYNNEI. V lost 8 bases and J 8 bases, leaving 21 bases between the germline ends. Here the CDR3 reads CASRGGRGPLEAFF. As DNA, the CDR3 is TGTGCCAGCCGTGGAGGAAGGGGCCCTTTAGAAGCTTTCTTT.

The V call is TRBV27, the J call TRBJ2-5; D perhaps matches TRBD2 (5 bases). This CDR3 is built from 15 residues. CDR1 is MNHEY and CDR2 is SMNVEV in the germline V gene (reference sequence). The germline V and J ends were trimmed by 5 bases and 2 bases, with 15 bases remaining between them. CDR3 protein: CASSSQRSGQETQYF. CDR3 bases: TGTGCCAGCAGTAGCCAGCGGAGTGGGCAAGAGACCCAGTACTTC.

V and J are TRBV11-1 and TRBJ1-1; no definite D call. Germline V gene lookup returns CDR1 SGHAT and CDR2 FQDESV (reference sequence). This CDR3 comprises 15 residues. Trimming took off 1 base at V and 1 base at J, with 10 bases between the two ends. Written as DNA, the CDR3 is TGTGCCAGCAGCTTAGGAGAGGGTTCGAACACTGAAGCTTTCTTT. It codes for CASSLGEGSNTEAFF.

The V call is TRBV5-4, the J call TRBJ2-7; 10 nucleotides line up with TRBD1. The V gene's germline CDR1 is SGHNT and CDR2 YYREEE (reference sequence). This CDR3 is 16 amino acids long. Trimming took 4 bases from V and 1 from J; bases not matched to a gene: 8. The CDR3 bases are TGTGCCAGCAGCCCGGGCCCGGACAGGGGGTCCTACGAGCAGTACTTC. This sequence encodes CASSPGPDRGSYEQYF. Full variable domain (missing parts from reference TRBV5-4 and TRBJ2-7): ETGVTQSPTHLIKTRGQQVTLRCSSQSGHNTVSWYQQALGQGPQFIFQYYREEENGRGNFPPRFSGLQFPNYSSELNVNALELDDSALYLCASSPGPDRGSYEQYFGPGTRLTVT.

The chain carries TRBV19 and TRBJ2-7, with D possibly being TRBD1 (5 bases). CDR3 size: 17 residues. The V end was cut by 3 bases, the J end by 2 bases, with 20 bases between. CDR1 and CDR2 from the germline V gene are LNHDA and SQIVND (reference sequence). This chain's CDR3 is CASSMEMDTSHPYEQYF. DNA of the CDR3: TGTGCCAGTAGTATGGAGATGGACACCTCACACCCCTACGAGCAGTACTTC.

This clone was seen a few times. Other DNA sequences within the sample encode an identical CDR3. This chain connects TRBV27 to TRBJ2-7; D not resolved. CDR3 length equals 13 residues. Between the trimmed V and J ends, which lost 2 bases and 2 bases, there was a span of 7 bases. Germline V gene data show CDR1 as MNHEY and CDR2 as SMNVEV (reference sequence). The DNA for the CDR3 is TGTGCCAGCAGTTTAGCCCAGGCCTACGAGCAGTACTTC. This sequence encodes CASSLAQAYEQYF.

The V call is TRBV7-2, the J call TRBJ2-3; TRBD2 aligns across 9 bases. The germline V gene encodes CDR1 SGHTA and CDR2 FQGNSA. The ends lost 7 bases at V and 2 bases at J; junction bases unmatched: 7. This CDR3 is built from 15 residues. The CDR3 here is CASTESGGYTDTQYF. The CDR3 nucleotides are TGTGCCAGCACTGAGAGCGGGGGGTACACAGATACGCAGTATTTT.

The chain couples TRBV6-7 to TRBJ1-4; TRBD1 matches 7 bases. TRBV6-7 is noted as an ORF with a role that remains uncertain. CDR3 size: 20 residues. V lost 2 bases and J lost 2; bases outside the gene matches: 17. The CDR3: CASSYTDRDREEETNEKLFF. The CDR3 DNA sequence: TGTGCCAGCAGTTACACCGACCGGGACAGAGAAGAGGAGACTAATGAAAAACTGTTTTTT.

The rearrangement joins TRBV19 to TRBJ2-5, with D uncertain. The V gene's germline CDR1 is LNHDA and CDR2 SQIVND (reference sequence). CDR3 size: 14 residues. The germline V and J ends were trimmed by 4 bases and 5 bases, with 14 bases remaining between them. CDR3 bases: TGTGCCAGTAGTACCGTCCCCCCCGGGGAGACCCAGTACTTC. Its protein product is CASSTVPPGETQYF. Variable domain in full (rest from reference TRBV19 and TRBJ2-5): DGGITQSPKYLFRKEGQNVTLSCEQNLNHDAMYWYRQDPGQGLRLIYYSQIVNDFQKGDIAEGYSVSREKKESFPLTVTSAQKNPTAFYLCASSTVPPGETQYFGPGTRLLVL.

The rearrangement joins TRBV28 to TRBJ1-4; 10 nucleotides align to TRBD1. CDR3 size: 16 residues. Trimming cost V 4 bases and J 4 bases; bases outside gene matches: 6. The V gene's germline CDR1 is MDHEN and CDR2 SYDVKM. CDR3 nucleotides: TGTGCCAGCAGTTCCGACAGGGGGCCCTTTAATGAAAAACTGTTTTTT. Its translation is CASSSDRGPFNEKLFF.

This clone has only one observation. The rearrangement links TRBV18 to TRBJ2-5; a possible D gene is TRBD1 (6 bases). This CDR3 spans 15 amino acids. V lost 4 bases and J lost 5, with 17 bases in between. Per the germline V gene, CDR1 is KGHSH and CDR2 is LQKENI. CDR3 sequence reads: CASSLSTGSMETQYF. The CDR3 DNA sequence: TGTGCCAGCTCACTCAGCACAGGGTCCATGGAGACCCAGTACTTC.

The CDR3 protein is CATGRQGLNTEAFF. CDR3 nucleotide sequence: TGTGCCACCGGTCGACAGGGATTGAACACTGAAGCTTTCTTT. The chain employs TRBV6-5 and TRBJ1-1; 7 nucleotides align to TRBD1. The CDR3 length is 14 residues. V gave up 10 bases and J gave up 0 bases; unmatched junction bases: 8. The germline CDR1 and CDR2 sequences are MNHEY and SVGAGI.

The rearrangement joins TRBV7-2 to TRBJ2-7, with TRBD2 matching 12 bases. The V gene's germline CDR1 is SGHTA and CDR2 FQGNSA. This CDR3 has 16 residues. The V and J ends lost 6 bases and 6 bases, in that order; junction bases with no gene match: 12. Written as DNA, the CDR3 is TGTGCCAGCAGTCCTCGACTAGCGGGAGTCGGTGGCGAGCAGTACTTC. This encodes CASSPRLAGVGGEQYF. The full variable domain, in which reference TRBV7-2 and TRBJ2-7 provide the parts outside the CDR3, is GAGVSQSPSNKVTEKGKDVELRCDPISGHTALYWYRQSLGQGLEFLIYFQGNSAPDKSGLPSDRFSAERTGGSVSTLTIQRTQQEDSAVYLCASSPRLAGVGGEQYFGPGTRLTVT.

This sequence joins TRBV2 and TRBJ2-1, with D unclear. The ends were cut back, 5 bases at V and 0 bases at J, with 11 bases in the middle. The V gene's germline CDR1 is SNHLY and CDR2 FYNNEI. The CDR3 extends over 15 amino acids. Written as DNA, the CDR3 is TGTGCCAGCAGTTTTGAGTCAAGCTCCTACAATGAGCAGTTCTTC. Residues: CASSFESSSYNEQFF.

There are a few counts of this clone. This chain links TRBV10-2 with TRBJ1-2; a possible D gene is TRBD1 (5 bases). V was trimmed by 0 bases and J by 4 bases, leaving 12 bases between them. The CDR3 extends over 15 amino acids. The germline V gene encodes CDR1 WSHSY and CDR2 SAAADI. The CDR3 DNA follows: TGCGCCAGCAGTGAGTCGAACCAGGGAAGCTATGGCTACACCTTC. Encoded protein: CASSESNQGSYGYTF.

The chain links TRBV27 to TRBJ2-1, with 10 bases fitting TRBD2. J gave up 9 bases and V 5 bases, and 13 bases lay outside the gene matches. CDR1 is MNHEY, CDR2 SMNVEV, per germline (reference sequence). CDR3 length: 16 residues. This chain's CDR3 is CASSLLAGDWYGEQFF. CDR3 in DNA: TGTGCCAGCAGTCTTCTAGCGGGAGACTGGTACGGTGAGCAGTTCTTC.